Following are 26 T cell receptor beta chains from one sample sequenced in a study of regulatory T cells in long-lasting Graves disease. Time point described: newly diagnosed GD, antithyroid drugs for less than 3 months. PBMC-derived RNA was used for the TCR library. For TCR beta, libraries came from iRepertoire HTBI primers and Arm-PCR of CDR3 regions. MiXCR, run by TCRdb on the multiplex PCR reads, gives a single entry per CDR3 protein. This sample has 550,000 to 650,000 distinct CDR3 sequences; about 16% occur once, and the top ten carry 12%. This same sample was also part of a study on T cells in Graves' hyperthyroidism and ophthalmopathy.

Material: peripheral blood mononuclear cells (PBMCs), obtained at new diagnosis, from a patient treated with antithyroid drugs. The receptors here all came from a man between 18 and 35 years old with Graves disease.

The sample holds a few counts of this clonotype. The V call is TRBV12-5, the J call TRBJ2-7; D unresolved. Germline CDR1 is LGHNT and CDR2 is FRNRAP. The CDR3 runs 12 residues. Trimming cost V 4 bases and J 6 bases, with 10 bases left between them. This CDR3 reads CASGSPFFEQYF. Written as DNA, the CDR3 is TGTGCTAGTGGTTCGCCGTTCTTCGAGCAGTACTTC. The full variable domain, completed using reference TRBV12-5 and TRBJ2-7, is DARVTQTPRHKVTEMGQEVTMRCQPILGHNTVFWYRQTMMQGLELLAYFRNRAPLDDSGMPKDRFSAEMPDATLATLKIQPSEPRDSAVYFCASGSPFFEQYFGPGTRLTVT.

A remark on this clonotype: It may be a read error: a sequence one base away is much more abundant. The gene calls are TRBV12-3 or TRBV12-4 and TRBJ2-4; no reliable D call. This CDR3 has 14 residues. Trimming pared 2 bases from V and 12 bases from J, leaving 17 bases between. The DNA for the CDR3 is TGTGCCAGCAGTTTATCCAATCCCAGTGTGGGTCAGTACTTC. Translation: CASSLSNPSVGQYF.

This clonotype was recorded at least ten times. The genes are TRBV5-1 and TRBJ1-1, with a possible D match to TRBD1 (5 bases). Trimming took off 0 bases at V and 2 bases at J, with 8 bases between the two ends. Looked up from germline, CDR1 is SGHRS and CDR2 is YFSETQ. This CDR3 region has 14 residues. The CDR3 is CASSLDGQNTEAFF. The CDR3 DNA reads TGCGCCAGCAGCTTGGACGGACAAAACACTGAAGCTTTCTTT.

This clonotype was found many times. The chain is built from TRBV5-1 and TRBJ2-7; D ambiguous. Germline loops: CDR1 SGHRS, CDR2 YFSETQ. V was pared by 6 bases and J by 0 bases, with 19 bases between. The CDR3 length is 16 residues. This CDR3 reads CASKAWFPGASYEQYF. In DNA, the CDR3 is TGCGCCAGCAAAGCTTGGTTTCCAGGCGCCTCCTACGAGCAGTACTTC.

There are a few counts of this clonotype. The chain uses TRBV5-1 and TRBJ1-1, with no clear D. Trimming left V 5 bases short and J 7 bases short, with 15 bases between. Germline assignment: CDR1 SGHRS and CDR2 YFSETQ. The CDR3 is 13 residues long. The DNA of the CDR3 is TGCGCCAGCAGTCCAGATGGACGGAGTGAAGCTTTCTTT. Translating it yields CASSPDGRSEAFF.

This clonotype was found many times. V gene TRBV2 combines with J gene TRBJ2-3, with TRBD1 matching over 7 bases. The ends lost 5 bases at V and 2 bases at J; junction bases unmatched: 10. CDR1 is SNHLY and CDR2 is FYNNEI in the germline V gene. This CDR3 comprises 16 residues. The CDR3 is CASSLYTGEFTDTQYF. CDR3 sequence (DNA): TGTGCCAGCAGTCTTTATACAGGGGAATTCACAGATACGCAGTATTTT. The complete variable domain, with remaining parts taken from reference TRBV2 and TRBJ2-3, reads EPEVTQTPSHQVTQMGQEVILRCVPISNHLYFYWYRQILGQKVEFLVSFYNNEISEKSEIFDDQFSVERPDGSNFTLKIRSTKLEDSAMYFCASSLYTGEFTDTQYFGPGTRLTVL.

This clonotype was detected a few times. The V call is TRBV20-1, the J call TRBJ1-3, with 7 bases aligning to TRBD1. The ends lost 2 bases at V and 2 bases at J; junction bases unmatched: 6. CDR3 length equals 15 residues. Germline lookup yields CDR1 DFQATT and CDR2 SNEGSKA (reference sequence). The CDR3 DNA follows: TGCAGTGCTAGAAGCGGGACAGAACCTGGAAACACCATATATTTT. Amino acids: CSARSGTEPGNTIYF.

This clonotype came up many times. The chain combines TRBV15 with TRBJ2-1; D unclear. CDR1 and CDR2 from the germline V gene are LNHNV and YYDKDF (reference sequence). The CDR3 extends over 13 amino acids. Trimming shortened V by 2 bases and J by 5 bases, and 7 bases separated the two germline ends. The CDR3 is CATSRRGDNEQFF. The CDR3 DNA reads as TGTGCCACCAGCAGACGTGGGGACAATGAGCAGTTCTTC.

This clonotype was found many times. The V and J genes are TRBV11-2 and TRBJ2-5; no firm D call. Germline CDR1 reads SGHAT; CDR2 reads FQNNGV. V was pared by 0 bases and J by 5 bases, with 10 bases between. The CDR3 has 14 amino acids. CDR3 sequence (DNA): TGTGCCAGCAGCTTAGAGAACAGTTGGGAGACCCAGTACTTC. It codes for CASSLENSWETQYF.

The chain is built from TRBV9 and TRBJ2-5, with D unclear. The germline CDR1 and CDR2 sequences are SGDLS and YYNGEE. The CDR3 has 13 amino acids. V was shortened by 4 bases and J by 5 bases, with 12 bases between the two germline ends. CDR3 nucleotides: TGTGCCAGCAGCCAGCGCCTTGGGGAGACCCAGTACTTC. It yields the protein CASSQRLGETQYF. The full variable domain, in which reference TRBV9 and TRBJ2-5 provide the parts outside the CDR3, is DSGVTQTPKHLITATGQRVTLRCSPRSGDLSVYWYQQSLDQGLQFLIQYYNGEERAKGNILERFSAQQFPDLHSELNLSSLELGDSALYFCASSQRLGETQYFGPGTRLLVL.

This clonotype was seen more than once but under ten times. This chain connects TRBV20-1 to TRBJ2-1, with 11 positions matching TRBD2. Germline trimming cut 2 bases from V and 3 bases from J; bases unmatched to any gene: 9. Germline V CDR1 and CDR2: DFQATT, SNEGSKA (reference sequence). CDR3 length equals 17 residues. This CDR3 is CSARPQIAGGLYNEQFF. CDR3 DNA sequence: TGCAGTGCTAGACCCCAAATAGCGGGAGGGCTCTACAATGAGCAGTTCTTC.

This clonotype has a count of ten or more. CDR3 amino acids: CAITDRANTEAFF. CDR3 nucleotides: TGTGCCATTACGGACAGGGCGAACACTGAAGCTTTCTTT. The rearrangement joins TRBV19 to TRBJ1-1; TRBD1 matches 8 bases. Trimming cost V 10 bases and J 1 base; bases outside gene matches: 5. Germline loops: CDR1 LNHDA, CDR2 SQIVND (reference sequence). The CDR3 runs 13 residues.

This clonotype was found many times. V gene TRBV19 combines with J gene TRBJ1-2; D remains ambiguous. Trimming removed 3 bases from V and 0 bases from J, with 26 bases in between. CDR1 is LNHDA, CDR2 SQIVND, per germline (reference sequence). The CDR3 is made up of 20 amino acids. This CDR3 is CASSIPPGGRGSGPNYGYTF. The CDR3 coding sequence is TGTGCCAGTAGTATCCCGCCAGGCGGGCGCGGAAGCGGGCCTAACTATGGCTACACCTTC.

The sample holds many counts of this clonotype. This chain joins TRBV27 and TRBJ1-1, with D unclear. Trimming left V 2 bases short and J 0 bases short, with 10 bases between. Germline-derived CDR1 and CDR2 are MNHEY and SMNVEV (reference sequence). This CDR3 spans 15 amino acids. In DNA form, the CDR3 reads TGTGCCAGCAGTTTACTCCAGACCATGAACACTGAAGCTTTCTTT. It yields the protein CASSLLQTMNTEAFF.

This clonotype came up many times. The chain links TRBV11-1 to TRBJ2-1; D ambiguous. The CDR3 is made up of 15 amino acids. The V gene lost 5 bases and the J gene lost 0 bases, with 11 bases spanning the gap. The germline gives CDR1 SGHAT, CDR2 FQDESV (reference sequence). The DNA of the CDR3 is TGTGCCAGCAGCCCCCTACGGAACTCCTACAATGAGCAGTTCTTC. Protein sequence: CASSPLRNSYNEQFF.

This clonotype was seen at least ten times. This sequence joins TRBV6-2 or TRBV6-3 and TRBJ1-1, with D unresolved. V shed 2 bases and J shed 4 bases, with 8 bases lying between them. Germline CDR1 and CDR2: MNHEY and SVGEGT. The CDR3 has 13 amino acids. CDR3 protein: CASSYDRATEAFF. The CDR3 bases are TGTGCCAGCAGTTACGATCGGGCCACTGAAGCTTTCTTT.

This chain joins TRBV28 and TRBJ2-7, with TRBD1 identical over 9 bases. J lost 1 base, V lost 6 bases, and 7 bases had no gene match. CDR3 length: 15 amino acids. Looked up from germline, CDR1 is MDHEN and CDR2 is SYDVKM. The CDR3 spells CASSLDRGWSYEQYF. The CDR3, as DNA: TGTGCCAGCAGCCTAGACAGGGGGTGGTCCTACGAGCAGTACTTC. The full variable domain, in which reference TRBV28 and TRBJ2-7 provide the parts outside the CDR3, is DVKVTQSSRYLVKRTGEKVFLECVQDMDHENMFWYRQDPGLGLRLIYFSYDVKMKEKGDIPEGYSVSREKKERFSLILESASTNQTSMYLCASSLDRGWSYEQYFGPGTRLTVT.

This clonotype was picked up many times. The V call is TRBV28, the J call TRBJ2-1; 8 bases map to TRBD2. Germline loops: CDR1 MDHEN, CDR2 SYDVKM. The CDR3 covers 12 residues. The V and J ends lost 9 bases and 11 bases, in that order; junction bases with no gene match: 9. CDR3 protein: CASRTLAGQQFF. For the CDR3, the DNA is TGTGCCAGTCGCACCCTAGCGGGCCAGCAGTTCTTC.

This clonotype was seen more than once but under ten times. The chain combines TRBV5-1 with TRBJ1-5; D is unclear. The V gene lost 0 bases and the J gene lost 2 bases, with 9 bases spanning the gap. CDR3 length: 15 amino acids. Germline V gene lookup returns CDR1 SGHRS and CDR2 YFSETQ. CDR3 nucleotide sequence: TGCGCCAGCAGCTTGGATGGCGATGGCAATCAGCCCCAGCATTTT. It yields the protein CASSLDGDGNQPQHF.

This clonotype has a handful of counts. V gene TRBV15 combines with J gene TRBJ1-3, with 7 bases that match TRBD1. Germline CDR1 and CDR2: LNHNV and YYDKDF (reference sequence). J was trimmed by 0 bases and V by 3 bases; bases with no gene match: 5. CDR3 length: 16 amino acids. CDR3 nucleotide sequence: TGTGCCACCAGCAGCGACAGGGCGATCTCTGGAAACACCATATATTTT. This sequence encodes CATSSDRAISGNTIYF.

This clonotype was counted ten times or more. The CDR3 sequence is CASSTEGVVYEQYF. CDR3 bases: TGTGCCAGCAGCACGGAGGGAGTTGTCTACGAGCAGTACTTC. The J gene is TRBJ2-7, the V gene TRBV6-1; maybe TRBD2 (6 bases). The germline gives CDR1 MNHNS, CDR2 SASEGT. The CDR3 runs to 14 residues. V lost 6 bases and J lost 3, with 15 bases in between.

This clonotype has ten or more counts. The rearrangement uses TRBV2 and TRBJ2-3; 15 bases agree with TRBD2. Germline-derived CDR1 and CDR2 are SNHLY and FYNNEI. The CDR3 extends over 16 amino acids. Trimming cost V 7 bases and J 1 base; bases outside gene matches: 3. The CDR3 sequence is CASMGLAGGGTDTQYF. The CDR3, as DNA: TGTGCCAGCATGGGACTAGCGGGAGGAGGCACAGATACGCAGTATTTT.

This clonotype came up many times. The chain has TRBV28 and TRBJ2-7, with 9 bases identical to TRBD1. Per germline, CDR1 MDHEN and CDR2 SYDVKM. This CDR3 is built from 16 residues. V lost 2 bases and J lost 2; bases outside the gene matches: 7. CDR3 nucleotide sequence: TGTGCCAGCAGTTTAACAGGGGGCCGGTCCGCCTACGAGCAGTACTTC. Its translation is CASSLTGGRSAYEQYF.

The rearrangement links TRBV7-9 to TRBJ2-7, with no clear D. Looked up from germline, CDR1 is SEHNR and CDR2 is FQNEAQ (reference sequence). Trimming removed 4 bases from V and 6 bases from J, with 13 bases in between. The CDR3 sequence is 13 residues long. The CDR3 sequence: CASSSTTRCEQYF. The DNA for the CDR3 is TGTGCCAGCAGCTCCACGACCCGATGCGAGCAGTACTTC.

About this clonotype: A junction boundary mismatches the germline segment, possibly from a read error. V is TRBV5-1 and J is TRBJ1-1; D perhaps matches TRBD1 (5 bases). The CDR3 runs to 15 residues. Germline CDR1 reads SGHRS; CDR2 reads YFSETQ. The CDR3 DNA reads TGTGCCAGCAGCTTAAGGGACGGAGCGGACACTGAAGCTTTCTTT. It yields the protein CASSLRDGADTEAFF.

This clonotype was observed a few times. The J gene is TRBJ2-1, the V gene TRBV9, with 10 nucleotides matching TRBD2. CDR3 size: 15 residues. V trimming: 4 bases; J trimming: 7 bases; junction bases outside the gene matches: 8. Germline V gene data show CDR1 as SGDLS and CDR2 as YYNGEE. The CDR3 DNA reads TGTGCCAGCAGCAGGGTAGCGGGAGGTCGTAATGAGCAGTTCTTC. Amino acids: CASSRVAGGRNEQFF.